Listed below are T cell receptor beta chains from one sample, sequenced in a study of T-cell memory formation after mild COVID-19. MiXCR, run by TCRdb on the 5' RACE reads, gives a single entry per CDR3 protein. The sample records 300,000 to 350,000 distinct CDR3 sequences, 12% to 15% being singletons. Source material: PBMCs or a T cell subset sorted from them (not recorded which). The receptors originated from a man younger than 30 who had mild COVID-19 (a few samples of this study predate the infection). Cell type and time point are not known. Each CDR3 is given with its conserved first and last residue. A D gene is named only where the DNA matches it firmly. Size values are once, few and many counts, or a class for expanded clones, and some rows have none.

clone_size	d_call	v_call	j_call	cdr3_aa	cdr3_nt
once	NA	TRBV19	TRBJ2-3	CASSTESLNTQYF	TGTGCCAGTAGTACTGAATCTTTGAATACGCAGTATTTT
NA	NA	TRBV20-1	TRBJ2-5	CSARTLVATQYF	TGCAGTGCTAGGACCTTAGTGGCGACCCAGTACTTC
many	TRBD1	TRBV5-1	TRBJ2-3	CASTPRGRGDTQYF	TGCGCCAGCACACCGAGGGGGCGCGGCGATACGCAGTATTTT
NA	NA	TRBV7-2	TRBJ2-6	CASSLRPASGANVLTF	TGTGCCAGCAGCTTGCGCCCAGCCTCTGGGGCCAACGTCCTGACTTTC
few	NA	TRBV7-6	TRBJ2-7	CASSQAHSYEQYF	TGTGCCAGCAGCCAGGCTCACTCCTACGAGCAGTACTTC
NA	TRBD1	TRBV12-3/TRBV12-4	TRBJ2-1	CASRRTGGEQFF	TGTGCCAGCAGAAGGACAGGGGGTGAGCAGTTCTTC
few	TRBD1	TRBV28	TRBJ2-3	CASSSGDREIDTQYF	TGTGCCAGCAGTTCGGGGGACAGGGAAATAGATACGCAGTATTTT
NA	NA	TRBV5-4	TRBJ2-1	CASSLGRESYNEQFF	TGTGCCAGCAGCTTGGGGAGGGAGTCCTACAATGAGCAGTTCTTC
many	TRBD1	TRBV4-1	TRBJ2-3	CASSQEGPGGSDTQYF	TGCGCCAGCAGCCAAGAAGGCCCAGGGGGCTCAGATACGCAGTATTTT
few	NA	TRBV20-1	TRBJ2-2	CSALPRQRNTGELFF	TGCAGTGCGCTCCCGCGACAAAGAAACACCGGGGAGCTGTTTTTT
few	NA	TRBV5-4	TRBJ1-1	CASSSAVGGEYTEAFF	TGTGCCAGCAGCTCTGCAGTCGGGGGGGAGTACACTGAAGCTTTCTTT
NA	NA	TRBV5-5	TRBJ1-5	CASSRDIFDQPQHF	TGTGCCAGCAGCAGGGACATATTTGATCAGCCCCAGCATTTT
few	NA	TRBV20-1	TRBJ2-1	CSAHVQEYNEQFF	TGCAGTGCCCATGTACAGGAATACAATGAGCAGTTCTTC
few	NA	TRBV7-3	TRBJ2-1	CASSWKASYNEQFF	TGTGCCAGCAGCTGGAAGGCTAGTTACAATGAGCAGTTCTTC
NA	NA	TRBV18	TRBJ2-7	CASSPMGGHENYEQYF	TGTGCCAGCTCACCAATGGGGGGCCACGAAAACTACGAGCAGTACTTC
NA	TRBD1	TRBV12-3/TRBV12-4	TRBJ2-3	CASNDRTGLNTDTQYF	TGTGCCAGCAATGACAGGACAGGCCTCAACACAGATACGCAGTATTTT
NA	NA	TRBV19	TRBJ2-1	CASSIGGTGRHEQFF	TGTGCCAGTAGTATCGGGGGCACAGGCCGTCATGAGCAGTTCTTC
NA	NA	TRBV5-1	TRBJ1-2	CASSLPKYDFIDYGYTF	TGCGCCAGCAGCTTGCCGAAATATGACTTCATCGACTATGGCTACACCTTC
NA	NA	TRBV10-3	TRBJ2-3	CAIRSPSWGAADTQYF	TGTGCCATCAGATCACCTAGCTGGGGGGCCGCAGATACGCAGTATTTT
NA	TRBD2	TRBV19	TRBJ2-1	CASTHPGGSYNEQFF	TGTGCCAGTACCCACCCGGGGGGCTCCTACAATGAGCAGTTCTTC
NA	NA	TRBV20-1	TRBJ2-2	CSAKGVYPSTGELFF	TGCAGTGCTAAAGGGGTCTACCCTTCCACCGGGGAGCTGTTTTTT
few	NA	TRBV7-2	TRBJ2-2	CASKNFQNTGELFF	TGTGCCAGCAAAAACTTCCAGAACACCGGGGAGCTGTTTTTT